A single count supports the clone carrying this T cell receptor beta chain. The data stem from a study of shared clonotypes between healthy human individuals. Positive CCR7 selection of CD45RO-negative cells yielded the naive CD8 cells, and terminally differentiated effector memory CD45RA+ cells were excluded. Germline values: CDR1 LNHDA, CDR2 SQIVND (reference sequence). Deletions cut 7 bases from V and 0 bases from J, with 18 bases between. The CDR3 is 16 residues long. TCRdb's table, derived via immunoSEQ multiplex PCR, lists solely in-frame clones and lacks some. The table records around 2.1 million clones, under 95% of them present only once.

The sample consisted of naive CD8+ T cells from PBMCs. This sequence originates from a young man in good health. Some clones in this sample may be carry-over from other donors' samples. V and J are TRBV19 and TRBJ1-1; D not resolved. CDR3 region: CASNNMFGELNTEAFF. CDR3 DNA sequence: TGTGCCAGTAATAATATGTTCGGCGAACTGAACACTGAAGCTTTCTTT.